The 31 T cell receptor beta chains reported below all come from one sample, sequenced in a study of blood T cell repertoires in COVID-19. Some clones are missing from TCRdb's copy, which holds only in-frame ones; the method was immunoSEQ multiplex PCR. The repertoire holds some 150,000 clones, with around 81% as singletons. Sequenced: peripheral blood. The source is a human donor with acute or convalescent COVID-19. The donor label of this sample is uncertain.

The CDR3 loop is CAGRGGFGNEKLFF. CDR3 nucleotides: TGTGCCGGTCGGGGGGGGTTCGGTAATGAAAAACTGTTTTTT. The chain has TRBV30 and TRBJ1-4; the D gene is possibly TRBD1 (5 bases). This CDR3 contains 14 residues. The germline V and J ends were trimmed by 8 bases and 4 bases, with 17 bases remaining between them. Germline CDR1 GTSNPN, CDR2 SVGIG (reference sequence).

The chain has TRBV6-5 and TRBJ1-5; a possible D gene is TRBD1 (6 bases). The CDR3 consists of 14 residues. Germline loops: CDR1 MNHEY, CDR2 SVGAGI. Trimming took 6 bases from V and 2 from J, leaving 11 bases between them. The CDR3 loop is CASRRPGGNQPQHF. CDR3 DNA sequence: TGTGCCAGCAGGCGTCCAGGGGGCAATCAGCCCCAGCATTTT.

The genes are TRBV20-1 and TRBJ1-2; TRBD1 matches 7 bases. The J segment lost 2 bases and the V segment lost 3 bases, leaving 3 bases of the junction unmatched. Germline CDR1 reads DFQATT; CDR2 reads SNEGSKA (reference sequence). The CDR3 is made up of 13 amino acids. The CDR3 reads CSASQTGNYGYTF. For the CDR3, the DNA is TGCAGTGCTAGTCAGACAGGGAACTATGGCTACACCTTC.

The rearrangement uses TRBV13 and TRBJ1-1; maybe TRBD1 (5 bases). CDR3 length: 16 amino acids. Looked up from germline, CDR1 is PRHDT and CDR2 is FYEKMQ (reference sequence). V lost 3 bases and J 7 bases, leaving 21 bases between the germline ends. The CDR3 spells CASSFRQAGAYSEAFF. The CDR3 coding sequence is TGTGCCAGCAGCTTTCGGCAGGCTGGGGCCTACAGTGAAGCTTTCTTT.

This chain joins TRBV6-5 and TRBJ2-7; D is unclear. Germline loops: CDR1 MNHEY, CDR2 SVGAGI. The CDR3 is made up of 12 amino acids. The V and J ends lost 2 bases and 4 bases respectively, with 6 bases between them. Here the CDR3 DNA reads TGTGCCAGCAGTTACAACAGATACGAGCAGTACGTC. It translates to CASSYNRYEQYV.

The chain couples TRBV13 to TRBJ2-1, with 11 positions matching TRBD2. Per the germline V gene, CDR1 is PRHDT and CDR2 is FYEKMQ (reference sequence). The CDR3 runs 15 residues. V trimming: 5 bases; J trimming: 6 bases; junction bases outside the gene matches: 6. DNA for the CDR3: TGTGCCAGCAGCCTTAGCGGGGGGGCGTCCAATGAGCAGTTCTTC. Translation gives CASSLSGGASNEQFF.

The chain carries TRBV6-1 and TRBJ1-2, with 9 bases lining up with TRBD1. After removal of 2 bases from V and 7 bases from J, the junction contained 2 bases not matched to a gene. Germline values: CDR1 MNHNS, CDR2 SASEGT. The CDR3 is 13 amino acids. The CDR3 reads CASSETGGFGYTF. CDR3 nucleotide sequence: TGTGCCAGCAGTGAAACAGGGGGCTTTGGCTACACCTTC.

V gene TRBV24-1 combines with J gene TRBJ2-2; 7 bases line up with TRBD2. This CDR3 spans 11 amino acids. The germline CDR1 and CDR2 sequences are KGHDR and SFDVKD. V lost 9 bases, J lost 7 bases, and 1 base stayed unmatched. CDR3 DNA: TGTGCCACCGCTAGCGGCGGGGAGCTGTTTTTT. Translating it yields CATASGGELFF.

The V and J genes are TRBV24-1 and TRBJ2-1; a weak D match, TRBD2 (6 bases). This CDR3 has 11 residues. The germline CDR1 and CDR2 sequences are KGHDR and SFDVKD. Trimming took 9 bases from V and 7 from J, leaving 9 bases between them. The CDR3 DNA follows: TGTGCCACCGCTCGGGGGAATGAGCAGTTCTTC. It translates to CATARGNEQFF.

The chain combines TRBV2 with TRBJ2-3; D perhaps matches TRBD2 (5 bases). Germline V lookup: CDR1 SNHLY, CDR2 FYNNEI. CDR3 size: 17 residues. V was clipped by 4 bases and J by 5 bases, with 22 bases between them. The CDR3 coding sequence is TGTGCCAGCAGTGGAGGGCAGCGGCCCTTCGGGATAGATACGCAGTATTTT. Translating it yields CASSGGQRPFGIDTQYF.

Only one count was recorded for this clone. J is TRBJ1-6 and V is TRBV19; D not certain. Germline loops: CDR1 LNHDA, CDR2 SQIVND (reference sequence). The CDR3 covers 16 residues. Trimming removed 9 bases at V and 0 bases at J, with 15 bases between. The CDR3 protein is CASPDEGNSYNSPLHF. CDR3 nucleotides: TGTGCCAGCCCCGACGAGGGAAACTCCTATAATTCACCCCTCCACTTT.

This clone was picked up a small number of times. The rearrangement joins TRBV9 to TRBJ1-3; TRBD1 is a possible D gene (5 bases). CDR1 and CDR2 (germline): SGDLS, YYNGEE. V gave up 4 bases and J gave up 0 bases, with 14 bases separating them. CDR3 length: 16 amino acids. CDR3 coding DNA: TGTGCCAGCAGCATGAAGGGGCCAGGCTCTGGAAACACCATATATTTT. This sequence encodes CASSMKGPGSGNTIYF.

V gene TRBV14 combines with J gene TRBJ1-4, with 12 bases that match TRBD1. V was pared by 3 bases and J by 8 bases, with 13 bases of the junction left unmatched. Germline V lookup: CDR1 SGHDN, CDR2 FVKESK. The CDR3 length is 18 residues. The CDR3 protein is CASSQKGTGGGGREKLFF. The CDR3, as DNA: TGTGCCAGCAGCCAGAAAGGGACAGGGGGCGGAGGACGAGAAAAACTGTTTTTT.

This clone was counted only a few times. CDR3: CASSFGQGGDEQFF. CDR3 in DNA: TGCGCCAGCAGCTTTGGACAGGGAGGCGATGAGCAGTTCTTC. This chain joins TRBV5-1 and TRBJ2-1; 8 bases are shared with TRBD1. CDR1 is SGHRS and CDR2 is YFSETQ in the germline V gene. This CDR3 contains 14 residues. Losses at the gene ends were 2 bases for V and 8 bases for J; bases not matched to a gene: 6.

V gene TRBV5-4 combines with J gene TRBJ2-7, with D maybe TRBD1 (6 bases). The CDR3 loop spans 13 amino acids. CDR1 is SGHNT, CDR2 YYREEE, per germline (reference sequence). V was trimmed by 4 bases and J by 1 base, leaving 9 bases between them. CDR3 residues: CASSLGQSYEQYF. The CDR3 coding sequence is TGTGCCAGCAGCCTCGGACAGTCCTACGAGCAGTACTTC.

The chain links TRBV24-1 to TRBJ2-1; D gene unclear. CDR1 and CDR2 from the germline V gene are KGHDR and SFDVKD. V gave up 4 bases and J gave up 10 bases, with 19 bases separating them. The CDR3 length is 15 residues. In DNA form, the CDR3 reads TGTGCCACCAGTGACCGGCACTCTAGGTTATGGGAGCAGTTCTTC. It encodes CATSDRHSRLWEQFF.

The chain employs TRBV3-1 (or the pseudogene TRBV3-2) and TRBJ1-6, with TRBD1 matching 8 bases. The V and J ends lost 4 bases and 8 bases, in that order; junction bases with no gene match: 10. CDR3 size: 16 residues. Germline-derived CDR1 and CDR2 are LGHDT and YNNKEL (reference sequence). DNA of the CDR3: TGTGCCAGCAGCCTCGGACAGGGACTACTTGATTCACCCCTCCACTTT. Encoded protein: CASSLGQGLLDSPLHF.

This chain joins TRBV7-6 and TRBJ2-3; TRBD2 matches 9 bases. The V and J ends lost 0 bases and 2 bases, in that order; junction bases with no gene match: 6. Germline CDR1 is SGHVS and CDR2 is FNYEAQ. The CDR3 runs 17 residues. The CDR3 loop is CASSLARLAEPTDTQYF. In DNA form, the CDR3 reads TGTGCCAGCAGCTTAGCCAGACTAGCGGAGCCCACAGATACGCAGTATTTT.

This clone was seen more than once but under ten times. This rearrangement joins TRBV7-9 to TRBJ2-3; D might be TRBD2 (5 bases). The CDR3 extends over 15 amino acids. Trimming removed 3 bases from V and 2 bases from J, with 12 bases in between. Germline CDR1 SEHNR, CDR2 FQNEAQ (reference sequence). This CDR3 is CASSLLSAPTDTQYF. Here the CDR3 DNA reads TGTGCCAGCAGCTTGCTTAGCGCCCCCACAGATACGCAGTATTTT.

The genes are TRBV7-9 and TRBJ2-1; a possible D gene is TRBD2 (6 bases). CDR3 size: 14 residues. Germline V gene lookup returns CDR1 SEHNR and CDR2 FQNEAQ (reference sequence). With 2 bases removed from V and 4 bases from J, the gap between germline ends came to 9 bases. In nucleotides, the CDR3 is TGTGCCAGCAGCTTACAGGAGGGATACAATGAGCAGTTCTTC. Residues: CASSLQEGYNEQFF.

This sequence joins TRBV6-6 and TRBJ1-6, with a tentative D call TRBD1 (5 bases). V dropped 0 bases and J dropped 17 bases, with 14 bases sitting between them. Germline V gene lookup returns CDR1 MNHNY and CDR2 SVGAGI (reference sequence). CDR3 size: 13 residues. The CDR3 region is CASSYSDSPPIHF. The CDR3, as DNA: TGTGCCAGCAGTTACTCCGACAGTCCTCCTATCCACTTT.

The rearrangement links TRBV5-1 to TRBJ2-3; the match to TRBD2 covers 9 bases. Losses at the gene ends were 4 bases for V and 2 bases for J; bases not matched to a gene: 11. From germline, CDR1 is SGHRS and CDR2 YFSETQ. The CDR3 is 17 amino acids. Here the CDR3 reads CASSPTGVAGVTDTQYF. The CDR3 nucleotides are TGCGCCAGCAGCCCTACTGGGGTAGCGGGGGTCACAGATACGCAGTATTTT.

In nucleotides, the CDR3 is TGTGCCGGCCAGGGACAGACGAACACCGGGGAGCTGTTTTTT. This codes for CAGQGQTNTGELFF. The rearrangement uses TRBV2 and TRBJ2-2; 7 bases map to TRBD1. This CDR3 is built from 14 residues. J was trimmed by 0 bases and V by 11 bases; bases with no gene match: 6. CDR1 SNHLY and CDR2 FYNNEI come from the germline V gene.

The V call is TRBV27, the J call TRBJ2-1, with TRBD2 matching over 11 bases. This CDR3 region has 15 residues. After removal of 7 bases from V and 4 bases from J, the junction contained 6 bases not matched to a gene. The germline V gene has CDR1 MNHEY and CDR2 SMNVEV (reference sequence). CDR3: CASTLGTSGYNEQFF. CDR3 DNA sequence: TGTGCCAGCACCTTAGGGACTAGCGGTTACAATGAGCAGTTCTTC.

For the CDR3, the DNA is TGTGCCAGCAGTTTCAGGGGGCCGCGGGGCTACACCTTC. Its protein product is CASSFRGPRGYTF. The chain couples TRBV2 to TRBJ1-2, with 8 bases matching TRBD1. V lost 5 bases and J lost 8; bases outside the gene matches: 7. The CDR3 sequence is 13 residues long. Germline assignment: CDR1 SNHLY and CDR2 FYNNEI.

J is TRBJ1-6 and V is TRBV6-5; D is possibly TRBD1 (6 bases). V lost 4 bases to trimming and J lost 9 bases, with 7 bases between them. This CDR3 is built from 12 residues. Germline V gene data show CDR1 as MNHEY and CDR2 as SVGAGI. The CDR3 is CASSSGVSPLHF. CDR3 DNA sequence: TGTGCCAGCAGTTCAGGGGTTTCACCCCTCCACTTT.

This chain joins TRBV6-1 and TRBJ1-2; D is possibly TRBD1 (5 bases). This CDR3 region has 13 residues. Trimming pared 3 bases from V and 4 bases from J, leaving 9 bases between. Looked up from germline, CDR1 is MNHNS and CDR2 is SASEGT. This CDR3 reads CASSEWGPYGYTF. The CDR3 DNA reads as TGTGCCAGCAGTGAGTGGGGCCCCTATGGCTACACCTTC.

The chain links TRBV18 to TRBJ2-7, with D perhaps matching TRBD1 (7 bases). Germline CDR1 and CDR2: KGHSH and LQKENI. V was cut by 6 bases and J by 3 bases, with 15 bases left in between. The CDR3 covers 14 residues. CDR3 coding DNA: TGTGCCAGCTCCAGGACGCGGGACAGCTACGAGCAGTACTTC. This encodes CASSRTRDSYEQYF. Full variable domain (rest looked up from reference TRBV18 and TRBJ2-7): NAGVMQNPRHLVRRRGQEARLRCSPMKGHSHVYWYRQLPEEGLKFMVYLQKENIIDESGMPKERFSAEFPKEGPSILRIQQVVRGDSAAYFCASSRTRDSYEQYFGPGTRLTVT.

This chain links TRBV7-9 with TRBJ1-1; TRBD1 is a possible D gene (5 bases). V was shortened by 6 bases and J by 0 bases, with 11 bases between the two germline ends. This CDR3 region has 14 residues. From germline, CDR1 is SEHNR and CDR2 FQNEAQ (reference sequence). The CDR3 DNA reads as TGTGCCAGCAGTTTCCAGGGATTGAACACTGAAGCTTTCTTT. This translates into CASSFQGLNTEAFF.

V and J are TRBV18 and TRBJ2-2, with 7 nucleotides matching TRBD1. The CDR3 spans 15 residues. V dropped 1 base and J dropped 5; count of bases not matched to a gene: 4. Per germline, CDR1 KGHSH and CDR2 LQKENI. The CDR3 nucleotides read TGTGCCAGCTCACCACTTAAGGGGGCAACCGGGGAGCTGTTTTTT. Residues: CASSPLKGATGELFF.

For the CDR3, the DNA is TGTGCCAGCCGGCTAGCGGGGGGGACTAGAGATACGCAGTATTTT. It codes for CASRLAGGTRDTQYF. The V gene is TRBV6-6, the J gene TRBJ2-3; TRBD2 matches at 12 bases. The CDR3 loop spans 15 amino acids. Germline V gene sequence: CDR1 MNHNY, CDR2 SVGAGI (reference sequence). Trimming took 8 bases from V and 5 from J; bases not matched to a gene: 8.